Each of the 20 T cell receptor beta chains below was sequenced from the same sample in a study of T cells in Graves' hyperthyroidism and ophthalmopathy. Researchers took RNA transcripts and amplified the TCR beta CDR3 regions from them. Researchers ran a first-round RT-PCR on the TCR CDR3 using the HTBI primer set. TCRdb fed the multiplex PCR reads into MiXCR, producing one record per CDR3 protein. The sample holds about 400,000 distinct CDR3 sequences; approximately 15% are singletons and the top ten take about 5%. The material sequenced was blood. The receptors shown here come from a woman younger than 35 with Graves' hyperthyroidism.

This clonotype was recorded many times. The chain is built from TRBV27 and TRBJ1-1, with a weak D call TRBD1 (5 bases). The germline V gene encodes CDR1 MNHEY and CDR2 SMNVEV (reference sequence). Trimming took off 5 bases at V and 3 bases at J, with 16 bases between the two ends. There are 15 residues in the CDR3. In DNA form, the CDR3 reads TGTGCCAGCAGTAGTTGGACACTAAGAGACACTGAAGCTTTCTTT. Its translation is CASSSWTLRDTEAFF.

This clonotype showed up just a few times. The chain joins TRBV30 to TRBJ1-6, with TRBD1 identical over 8 bases. The germline gives CDR1 GTSNPN, CDR2 SVGIG (reference sequence). V was pared by 2 bases and J by 5 bases, with 8 bases of the junction left unmatched. The length of the CDR3 is 16 residues. Here the CDR3 reads CAWSTGQGRNNSPLHF. The CDR3, as DNA: TGTGCCTGGAGTACCGGACAGGGCCGCAATAATTCACCCCTCCACTTT. The variable domain in full, with the rest retrieved from reference TRBV30 and TRBJ1-6, is SQTIHQWPATLVQPVGSPLSLECTVEGTSNPNLYWYRQAAGRGLQLLFYSVGIGQISSEVPQNLSASRPQDRQFILSSKKLLLSDSGFYLCAWSTGQGRNNSPLHFGNGTRLTVT.

This clonotype occurred many times. This chain uses TRBV7-2 with TRBJ2-5; 8 nucleotides agree with TRBD1. This CDR3 has 17 residues. Germline-derived CDR1 and CDR2 are SGHTA and FQGNSA. The V segment lost 1 base and the J segment 5 bases; nucleotides outside the gene matches: 12. This CDR3 is CASSLVRARGLGETQYF. DNA for the CDR3: TGTGCCAGCAGCTTAGTCCGGGCCAGGGGGCTGGGGGAGACCCAGTACTTC.

This clonotype was seen repeatedly, ten times or more. The CDR3 spells CASSDRGKRIGELFF. DNA of the CDR3: TGTGCCAGCAGTGACAGGGGGAAAAGAATCGGGGAGCTGTTTTTT. The genes are TRBV28 and TRBJ2-2, with 9 bases aligning to TRBD1. CDR1 MDHEN and CDR2 SYDVKM come from the germline V gene. This CDR3 contains 15 residues. V trimming: 5 bases; J trimming: 7 bases; junction bases outside the gene matches: 8.

This clonotype was counted at least ten times. The V call is TRBV6-1, the J call TRBJ1-1; no firm D call. Trimming left V 1 base short and J 5 bases short, with 11 bases between. Germline V gene lookup returns CDR1 MNHNS and CDR2 SASEGT. The CDR3 runs to 14 residues. This CDR3 reads CASSEGTRRTEAFF. The CDR3 nucleotides are TGTGCCAGCAGTGAAGGGACGAGGCGGACTGAAGCTTTCTTT.

This clonotype has ten or more counts. The chain links TRBV7-2 to TRBJ1-2; possibly TRBD1 for D (6 bases). CDR1 and CDR2 from the germline V gene are SGHTA and FQGNSA. This CDR3 spans 14 amino acids. Between the trimmed V and J ends, which lost 2 bases and 6 bases, there was a span of 13 bases. The CDR3, as DNA: TGTGCCAGCAGCTTACTGCGGGGGCGCGATGGCTACACCTTC. Residues: CASSLLRGRDGYTF.

This clonotype was detected ten times or more. The chain joins TRBV2 to TRBJ2-4; D may correspond to TRBD1 or TRBD2 (5 bases each). V lost 3 bases and J 0 bases, leaving 12 bases between the germline ends. Germline assignment: CDR1 SNHLY and CDR2 FYNNEI. This CDR3 region has 16 residues. The CDR3 DNA follows: TGTGCCAGCAGTGAGGGGGAGACTCCAGCCAAAAACATTCAGTACTTC. It is translated as CASSEGETPAKNIQYF.

With respect to this clonotype: A much larger clone lies a single base off, so this may be a read error. This chain connects TRBV4-3 to TRBJ2-3, with 9 nucleotides matching TRBD2. CDR3 length: 19 amino acids. CDR1 is LGHNA and CDR2 is YSLEER in the germline V gene. CDR3 in amino acids: CASSQVTISGSSGTYTQYF. The CDR3, as DNA: TGCGCCAGCAGCCAAGTTACGATTAGCGGGAGCTCCGGCACATATACGCAGTATTTT.

This clonotype was seen many times. The CDR3 DNA reads as TGTGCCAGCAGTCCACGGGACACAGGCTACGAGCAGTACTTC. It codes for CASSPRDTGYEQYF. This rearrangement joins TRBV27 to TRBJ2-7, with D perhaps TRBD1 (6 bases). The CDR3 totals 14 residues. Trimming took 5 bases from V and 3 from J, leaving 14 bases between them. The germline gives CDR1 MNHEY, CDR2 SMNVEV (reference sequence).

V usage is TRBV19 and J usage is TRBJ2-7; D may be TRBD2 (5 bases). This CDR3 comprises 15 residues. CDR1 LNHDA and CDR2 SQIVND come from the germline V gene (reference sequence). V was clipped by 5 bases and J by 3 bases, with 17 bases between them. The CDR3 protein is CASSLRTGGDYEQYF. As DNA, the CDR3 is TGTGCCAGTAGTCTCCGGACTGGTGGAGACTACGAGCAGTACTTC.

This clonotype has a count of ten or more. The chain couples TRBV18 to TRBJ2-5, with D possibly TRBD2 on 5 matching bases. Germline V gene sequence: CDR1 KGHSH, CDR2 LQKENI. The CDR3 has 15 amino acids. V was cut by 0 bases and J by 0 bases, with 8 bases left in between. The DNA for the CDR3 is TGTGCCAGCTCACCACCTGGCGGGTACCAAGAGACCCAGTACTTC. Translation: CASSPPGGYQETQYF.

The chain joins TRBV6-1 to TRBJ1-6; tentatively, D is TRBD1 (5 bases). The CDR3 has 17 residues. Trimming left V 2 bases short and J 3 bases short, with 14 bases between. Per the germline V gene, CDR1 is MNHNS and CDR2 is SASEGT. The CDR3 nucleotides read TGTGCCAGCAGTGAATTAAGGGGACGGAACTATAATTCACCCCTCCACTTT. It encodes CASSELRGRNYNSPLHF.

The V gene is TRBV24-1, the J gene TRBJ2-7; D may match TRBD1 or TRBD2 (6 bases each). The V end lost 0 bases, the J end lost 3 bases, and 14 bases lay between the germline ends. The CDR3 has 16 residues. CDR1 is KGHDR, CDR2 SFDVKD, per germline. The CDR3 reads CATSDLRTQGGYEQYF. CDR3 sequence (DNA): TGTGCCACCAGTGATTTGAGGACACAGGGAGGCTACGAGCAGTACTTC.

In its sample, this clonotype was seen many times. The rearrangement links TRBV5-1 to TRBJ2-1; a weak D match, TRBD1 (6 bases). Trimming took off 3 bases at V and 9 bases at J, with 10 bases between the two ends. This CDR3 spans 12 amino acids. Looked up from germline, CDR1 is SGHRS and CDR2 is YFSETQ. The CDR3, as DNA: TGCGCCAGCAGCTCCTGGGACACTGAGCAGTTCTTC. It encodes CASSSWDTEQFF.

The chain uses TRBV20-1 and TRBJ2-2; TRBD1 agrees at 9 bases. The CDR3 spans 16 residues. From germline, CDR1 is DFQATT and CDR2 SNEGSKA (reference sequence). V shed 1 base and J 3 bases; nucleotides not matched to a gene: 6. The CDR3: CSARGPDRGDTGELFF. Written as DNA, the CDR3 is TGCAGTGCTAGAGGACCTGACAGGGGGGACACCGGGGAGCTGTTTTTT.

This rearrangement joins TRBV29-1 to TRBJ2-7; 11 bases are shared with TRBD2. Germline V lookup: CDR1 SQVTM, CDR2 ANQGSEA. The CDR3 has 14 amino acids. The junction had 8 bases not matched to a gene; V was cut back by 5 bases and J by 5 bases. CDR3 region: CSVFSGRGKDEQYF. In nucleotides, the CDR3 is TGCAGCGTTTTTAGCGGGAGGGGAAAGGACGAGCAGTACTTC.

The CDR3, as DNA: TGTGCCAGCAGAGTTGGGACTAGCGGGAGCTCAAGTACGCAGTATTTT. It translates to CASRVGTSGSSSTQYF. The V and J genes are TRBV6-2 or TRBV6-3 and TRBJ2-3, with TRBD2 matching 14 bases. V was pared by 6 bases and J by 8 bases, with 10 bases of the junction left unmatched. This CDR3 spans 16 amino acids. CDR1 MNHEY and CDR2 SVGEGT come from the germline V gene.

The genes are TRBV6-5 and TRBJ1-5; TRBD1 might be the D (5 bases). The germline V and J ends were trimmed by 6 bases and 12 bases, with 12 bases remaining between them. Germline V CDR1 and CDR2: MNHEY, SVGAGI. The CDR3 runs 11 residues. The CDR3 protein is CASRYRGYQHF. CDR3 DNA sequence: TGTGCCAGCAGATACCGGGGGTACCAGCATTTT.

This clonotype showed up just a few times. This sequence joins TRBV9 and TRBJ1-5, with D unclear. The germline V and J ends were trimmed by 4 bases and 3 bases, with 11 bases remaining between them. There are 14 residues in the CDR3. The germline V gene has CDR1 SGDLS and CDR2 YYNGEE. CDR3: CASSTGGSNQPQHF. DNA of the CDR3: TGTGCCAGCAGCACCGGAGGGTCCAATCAGCCCCAGCATTTT.

This clonotype was detected ten times or more. V and J are TRBV5-6 and TRBJ2-1; TRBD2 matches at 10 bases. J lost 7 bases, V lost 3 bases, and 4 bases had no gene match. The V gene's germline CDR1 is SGHDT and CDR2 YYEEEE. CDR3 length equals 14 residues. The CDR3 region is CASSSPSGSNEQFF. The CDR3, as DNA: TGTGCCAGCAGCTCACCTAGCGGGAGTAATGAGCAGTTCTTC.